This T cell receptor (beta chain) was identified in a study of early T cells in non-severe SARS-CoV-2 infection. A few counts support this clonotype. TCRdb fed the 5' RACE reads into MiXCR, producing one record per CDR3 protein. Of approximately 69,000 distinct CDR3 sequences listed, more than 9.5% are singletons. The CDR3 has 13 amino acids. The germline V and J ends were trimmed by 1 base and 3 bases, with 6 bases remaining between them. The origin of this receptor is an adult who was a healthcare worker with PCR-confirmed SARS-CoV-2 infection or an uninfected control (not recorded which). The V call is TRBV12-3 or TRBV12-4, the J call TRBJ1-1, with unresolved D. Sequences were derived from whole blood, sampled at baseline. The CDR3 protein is CASSLGVYTEAFF. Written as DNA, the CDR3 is TGTGCCAGCAGTTTAGGGGTTTACACTGAAGCTTTCTTT.